One and the same sample provided the 32 T cell receptor beta chains below, sequenced in a study of regulatory T cells in long-lasting Graves disease. Time point in this sample: persistent/refractory GD, antithyroid drugs over 5 years with positive TRAb. The TCR library was prepared using RNA isolated from PBMCs. TCR beta libraries were built with iRepertoire HTBI primers and Arm-PCR of CDR3 regions. MiXCR was run by TCRdb on the multiplex PCR reads, yielding one entry per CDR3 protein. The profile covers roughly 450,000 distinct CDR3 sequences, with about a quarter appearing a single time and around 26% taken by the ten largest. The source material was peripheral blood mononuclear cells (PBMCs), sampled when the disease was refractory, from a patient treated with antithyroid drugs. Source of these receptors: a female donor with Graves disease.

This clonotype was recorded at least ten times. This chain uses TRBV29-1 with TRBJ2-5; D perhaps matches TRBD1 (7 bases). The CDR3 is made up of 12 amino acids. The germline V and J ends were trimmed by 3 bases and 6 bases, with 11 bases remaining between them. CDR1 is SQVTM, CDR2 ANQGSEA, per germline. DNA of the CDR3: TGCAGCGTTGAGGAGGGGGCAAAGACCCAGTACTTC. Protein sequence: CSVEEGAKTQYF. Using reference TRBV29-1 and TRBJ2-5 for the parts outside the CDR3, the full variable domain is SAVISQKPSRDICQRGTSLTIQCQVDSQVTMMFWYRQQPGQSLTLIATANQGSEATYESGFVIDKFPISRPNLTFSTLTVSNMSPEDSSIYLCSVEEGAKTQYFGPGTRLLVL.

The rearrangement joins TRBV19 to TRBJ2-7; TRBD1 is a possible D gene (5 bases). V gave up 3 bases and J gave up 7 bases, with 13 bases separating them. There are 13 residues in the CDR3. Germline V gene data show CDR1 as LNHDA and CDR2 as SQIVND (reference sequence). The CDR3 DNA sequence: TGTGCCAGTAGTATTTCCAGGGTGAGGGAGCAGTACTTC. It translates to CASSISRVREQYF.

The chain recombines TRBV5-1 with TRBJ2-7; no definite D call. CDR1 and CDR2 (germline): SGHRS, YFSETQ. The CDR3 is made up of 14 amino acids. The V end lost 4 bases, the J end lost 2 bases, and 13 bases lay between the germline ends. CDR3 amino acids: CASSTDPTPYEQYF. The CDR3 DNA follows: TGCGCCAGCAGCACGGACCCGACCCCCTACGAGCAGTACTTC.

This clonotype was seen repeatedly, ten times or more. CDR3: CASSPRAGNYEQYF. The CDR3 region has the DNA TGTGCCAGCAGCCCTAGGGCCGGGAACTACGAGCAGTACTTC. The V and J genes are TRBV7-2 and TRBJ2-7; D might be TRBD2 (5 bases). CDR3 size: 14 residues. Trimming shortened V by 5 bases and J by 3 bases, and 14 bases separated the two germline ends. Germline CDR1 and CDR2: SGHTA and FQGNSA.

The table lists this clonotype with a few counts. J is TRBJ2-5 and V is TRBV5-1; the D is unclear. V dropped 1 base and J dropped 5 bases, with 9 bases sitting between them. CDR3 length equals 13 residues. Germline values: CDR1 SGHRS, CDR2 YFSETQ. CDR3 residues: CASSLLSAETQYF. In nucleotides, the CDR3 is TGCGCCAGCAGCTTGTTATCTGCGGAGACCCAGTACTTC.

A word on this clonotype: It may be a read error: a sequence one base away is much more abundant. This chain uses TRBV30 with TRBJ2-5, with D uncertain. The CDR3 loop spans 16 amino acids. Germline CDR1 is GTSNPN and CDR2 is SVGIG (reference sequence). The CDR3 loop reads CARSVRVGLDKETQYF. The CDR3 DNA follows: TGTGCCCGGAGTGTACGGGTAGGGCTGGATAAAGAGACCCAGTACTTC.

Remarks on this clonotype: A read error may be the cause here, since a much bigger clone is one base away. The chain combines TRBV10-3 with TRBJ2-4, with D hard to call. Germline CDR1 is ENHRY and CDR2 is SYGVKD. This CDR3 has 14 residues. In DNA, the CDR3 is TGTGCCATCGGTGAGTCCAGTTGGGGAAACATTCAGTACTTC. Translating gives CAIGESSWGNIQYF.

This clonotype was counted a few times. The genes are TRBV6-1 and TRBJ2-7; 7 nucleotides line up with TRBD1. V trimming: 5 bases; J trimming: 5 bases; junction bases outside the gene matches: 12. CDR1 and CDR2 from the germline V gene are MNHNS and SASEGT. This CDR3 is built from 15 residues. CDR3 in amino acids: CASSLVDRFIDEQYF. In DNA form, the CDR3 reads TGTGCCAGCAGTCTTGTGGACAGGTTTATCGACGAGCAGTACTTC.

The rearrangement uses TRBV29-1 and TRBJ1-1; D remains unclear. The V end lost 2 bases, the J end lost 1 base, and 5 bases lay between the germline ends. Per the germline V gene, CDR1 is SQVTM and CDR2 is ANQGSEA. The CDR3 runs to 12 residues. The CDR3 loop is CSVERTNTEAFF. Here the CDR3 DNA reads TGCAGCGTTGAACGAACGAACACTGAAGCTTTCTTT.

This chain joins TRBV2 and TRBJ2-3; D unclear. The V gene lost 6 bases and the J gene lost 4 bases, with 14 bases spanning the gap. There are 14 residues in the CDR3. From germline, CDR1 is SNHLY and CDR2 FYNNEI. CDR3 nucleotide sequence: TGTGCCAGCAGCTCGTCTAGTCTCTCAGATACGCAGTATTTT. This sequence encodes CASSSSSLSDTQYF.

The rearrangement joins TRBV12-3 or TRBV12-4 to TRBJ2-2; 7 bases map to TRBD2. Trimming at V came to 3 bases and at J to 2 bases, leaving 6 bases not matched to a gene. The CDR3 contains 16 residues. CDR3 sequence reads: CASSLGLAENTGELFF. CDR3 nucleotides: TGTGCCAGCAGTTTGGGGCTAGCGGAAAACACCGGGGAGCTGTTTTTT.

This clonotype was picked up a small number of times. V and J are TRBV29-1 and TRBJ2-2, with 12 bases that match TRBD2. The CDR3 spans 19 residues. J was trimmed by 0 bases and V by 5 bases; bases with no gene match: 13. Germline CDR1 is SQVTM and CDR2 is ANQGSEA. CDR3 nucleotide sequence: TGCAGCGTTCTAGCCTTTGTTACTAGCGGGAGGACGAACACCGGGGAGCTGTTTTTT. This translates into CSVLAFVTSGRTNTGELFF.

The chain carries TRBV19 and TRBJ2-7; possibly TRBD2 for D (7 bases). Germline CDR1 reads LNHDA; CDR2 reads SQIVND (reference sequence). Trimming took off 2 bases at V and 2 bases at J, with 16 bases between the two ends. The length of the CDR3 is 16 residues. The CDR3, as DNA: TGTGCCAGTAGTATATTCCCCGGCGGGGGCACCTACGAGCAGTACTTC. Encoded protein: CASSIFPGGGTYEQYF.

This clonotype was seen at least ten times. The gene calls are TRBV12-5 and TRBJ1-2; TRBD1 agrees at 7 bases. The V and J ends lost 2 bases and 4 bases, in that order; junction bases with no gene match: 10. Per germline, CDR1 LGHNT and CDR2 FRNRAP. CDR3 length: 16 amino acids. The CDR3 nucleotides are TGTGCTAGTGGTTTGTTCGCGGGACAGCTTATCTATGGCTACACCTTC. Translated, it gives CASGLFAGQLIYGYTF.

CDR3 nucleotide sequence: TGCGCCAGCAGCCGGCCGGGACATAAGAACACTGAAGCTTTCTTT. Amino acid sequence: CASSRPGHKNTEAFF. The chain joins TRBV4-1 to TRBJ1-1; the D gene is possibly TRBD1 (6 bases). In germline, CDR1 is MGHRA, CDR2 YSYEKL. The length of the CDR3 is 15 residues. V was shortened by 4 bases and J by 1 base, with 13 bases between the two germline ends.

This clonotype was observed a handful of times. This sequence joins TRBV12-3 or TRBV12-4 and TRBJ2-3; maybe TRBD2 (5 bases). The CDR3 is made up of 12 amino acids. Deletions cut 3 bases from V and 7 bases from J, with 8 bases between. CDR3 coding DNA: TGTGCCAGCAGTTTCGGGGAAAATACGCAGTATTTT. Encoded protein: CASSFGENTQYF.

In regard to this clonotype: At one end the junction does not follow the germline gene, possibly because of a read error. The rearrangement joins TRBV7-9 to TRBJ1-1; no clear D gene. CDR1 and CDR2 from the germline V gene are SEHNR and FQNEAQ (reference sequence). The CDR3 loop spans 12 amino acids. The CDR3 nucleotides read TGTGCCAGCAACTTAACGCCGGTTGAAGCTTTCTTT. It yields the protein CASNLTPVEAFF.

This clonotype turned up a few times. The rearrangement links TRBV10-2 to TRBJ2-5; 7 bases line up with TRBD2. The V gene end was trimmed by 1 base and the J gene end by 5 bases; junction bases not matched to a gene: 13. Germline CDR1 and CDR2: WSHSY and SAAADI. The CDR3 spans 17 residues. The CDR3: CASSELTSLGVKETQYF. DNA of the CDR3: TGCGCCAGCAGTGAGTTGACTAGCTTAGGCGTGAAGGAGACCCAGTACTTC.

This clonotype was picked up a small number of times. The genes are TRBV7-2 and TRBJ1-4, with unresolved D. The V end was cut by 1 base, the J end by 2 bases, with 8 bases between. CDR1 SGHTA and CDR2 FQGNSA come from the germline V gene. This CDR3 has 15 amino acids. CDR3 loop: CASSLDGGTNEKLFF. CDR3 nucleotide sequence: TGTGCCAGCAGCTTAGATGGAGGCACTAATGAAAAACTGTTTTTT.

The chain joins TRBV19 to TRBJ1-5; no clear D. Per the germline V gene, CDR1 is LNHDA and CDR2 is SQIVND (reference sequence). V was cut by 2 bases and J by 0 bases, with 5 bases left in between. The CDR3 extends over 14 amino acids. In nucleotides, the CDR3 is TGTGCCAGTAGTATACACCTTAGCAATCAGCCCCAGCATTTT. Its translation is CASSIHLSNQPQHF.

The V and J genes are TRBV20-1 and TRBJ1-6, with a possible D match to TRBD1 (5 bases). Germline assignment: CDR1 DFQATT and CDR2 SNEGSKA (reference sequence). Trimming left V 2 bases short and J 0 bases short, with 11 bases between. The CDR3 is 16 amino acids. The DNA of the CDR3 is TGCAGTGCTAGAAGGGACGGCAGCTCCTATAATTCACCCCTCCACTTT. Translating it yields CSARRDGSSYNSPLHF.

This clonotype has just a few counts. The chain carries TRBV5-1 and TRBJ1-1; 9 bases map to TRBD1. The CDR3 covers 16 residues. CDR1 is SGHRS and CDR2 is YFSETQ in the germline V gene. Losses at the gene ends were 1 base for V and 2 bases for J; bases not matched to a gene: 6. CDR3 in DNA: TGCGCCAGCAGCTTGATGGGACAGGGATCTAACACTGAAGCTTTCTTT. It yields the protein CASSLMGQGSNTEAFF.

This chain uses TRBV4-1 with TRBJ1-1, with D possibly matching TRBD1 (5 bases). V gave up 0 bases and J gave up 8 bases, with 13 bases separating them. Germline values: CDR1 MGHRA, CDR2 YSYEKL. The CDR3 loop spans 14 amino acids. The CDR3 bases are TGCGCCAGCAGCCAAGATTGGGTGGGGGACGAAGCTTTCTTT. Translation gives CASSQDWVGDEAFF.

The V and J genes are TRBV15 and TRBJ2-2, with TRBD1 matching 9 bases. The germline V gene has CDR1 LNHNV and CDR2 YYDKDF (reference sequence). There are 20 residues in the CDR3. J gave up 2 bases and V 1 base, and 14 bases lay outside the gene matches. The CDR3 protein is CATSRVSGRRQGENTGELFF. The CDR3 nucleotides are TGTGCCACCAGCAGAGTGTCCGGGCGGCGACAGGGGGAAAACACCGGGGAGCTGTTTTTT.

This clonotype was recorded at least ten times. The chain recombines TRBV2 with TRBJ1-5; 8 bases line up with TRBD1. Germline V gene sequence: CDR1 SNHLY, CDR2 FYNNEI. CDR3 length: 15 amino acids. The trim removed 6 bases at V and 0 bases at J, leaving 4 bases unmatched. The CDR3 nucleotides are TGTGCCAGCAGGGAGGACAGGGCTAGCAATCAGCCCCAGCATTTT. Its translation is CASREDRASNQPQHF.

The chain carries TRBV9 and TRBJ1-5; a weak D match, TRBD1 (6 bases). With 3 bases removed from V and 0 bases from J, the gap between germline ends came to 16 bases. Germline V gives CDR1 SGDLS, CDR2 YYNGEE. The CDR3 is 17 amino acids. The CDR3 region has the DNA TGTGCCAGCAGCGGAGGTTCGAGACAGGCTAGCAATCAGCCCCAGCATTTT. Encoded protein: CASSGGSRQASNQPQHF.

This clonotype was recorded many times. This chain connects TRBV12-3 or TRBV12-4 to TRBJ1-5; D ambiguous. This CDR3 has 13 residues. V was clipped by 5 bases and J by 4 bases, with 9 bases between them. The CDR3 loop reads CASSRQENQPQHF. In DNA, the CDR3 is TGTGCCAGCAGTCGTCAGGAGAATCAGCCCCAGCATTTT.

The V call is TRBV30, the J call TRBJ1-2; weak D call: TRBD1 (5 bases). Trimming took off 4 bases at V and 4 bases at J, with 13 bases between the two ends. Germline CDR1 is GTSNPN and CDR2 is SVGIG (reference sequence). This CDR3 has 13 residues. CDR3 amino acids: CAWKAGGGYGYTF. DNA for the CDR3: TGTGCCTGGAAGGCAGGCGGGGGCTATGGCTACACCTTC.

The rearrangement joins TRBV7-3 to TRBJ2-1; D is ambiguous. This CDR3 region has 14 residues. Germline V lookup: CDR1 SGHTA, CDR2 FQGTGA. V was clipped by 5 bases and J by 6 bases, with 14 bases between them. CDR3 coding DNA: TGTGCCAGCAGCACCGGCGGCGGCCCCAATGAGCAGTTCTTC. Protein: CASSTGGGPNEQFF.

This sequence joins TRBV6-5 and TRBJ1-6; D remains unclear. Between the trimmed V and J ends, which lost 3 bases and 10 bases, there was a span of 10 bases. The CDR3 loop spans 13 amino acids. Germline CDR1 and CDR2: MNHEY and SVGAGI. CDR3 residues: CASSYERVSPLHF. The DNA of the CDR3 is TGTGCCAGCAGTTATGAGCGGGTCTCACCCCTCCACTTT.

This clonotype was recorded at least ten times. This rearrangement joins TRBV28 to TRBJ1-2, with 7 bases identical to TRBD1. Germline V gene data show CDR1 as MDHEN and CDR2 as SYDVKM. The CDR3 length is 14 residues. The ends lost 2 bases at V and 4 bases at J; junction bases unmatched: 4. CDR3 loop: CASSLEGALYGYTF. CDR3 nucleotide sequence: TGTGCCAGCAGTTTAGAGGGGGCCCTCTATGGCTACACCTTC.

This clonotype came up many times. The chain recombines TRBV20-1 with TRBJ1-2; D is possibly TRBD1 (5 bases). The CDR3 loop spans 13 amino acids. V was clipped by 2 bases and J by 4 bases, with 11 bases between them. Germline V gives CDR1 DFQATT, CDR2 SNEGSKA (reference sequence). The CDR3 region has the DNA TGCAGTGCTAGACAGGGCCCAGGCTATGGCTACACCTTC. Translation: CSARQGPGYGYTF.